These 2 T cell receptor beta chains were sequenced from one sample in a study of T cells in Graves' hyperthyroidism and ophthalmopathy. The CDR3 regions of TCR beta were amplified from RNA transcripts. In the first-round RT-PCR of the TCR CDR3, the HTBI primer set was used. TCRdb called the multiplex PCR reads again in MiXCR, with one record for every CDR3 protein. Of fewer than 300,000 distinct CDR3 sequences listed, 13% to 15% are singletons. Sequencing was carried out using blood. Receptors originate from a woman between 45 and 60 years old with Graves' hyperthyroidism that later progressed to Graves' ophthalmopathy.

Only a few counts were recorded for this clonotype. This rearrangement joins TRBV15 to TRBJ1-3; D remains unclear. This CDR3 has 15 residues. Germline assignment: CDR1 LNHNV and CDR2 YYDKDF (reference sequence). V lost 0 bases and J lost 0, with 6 bases in between. CDR3 in amino acids: CATSRDPSSGNTIYF. For the CDR3, the DNA is TGTGCCACCAGCAGAGATCCTAGCTCTGGAAACACCATATATTTT.

This clonotype was picked up many times. The V call is TRBV20-1, the J call TRBJ2-7; tentatively, D is TRBD2 (5 bases). CDR1 and CDR2 (germline): DFQATT, SNEGSKA (reference sequence). V lost 0 bases to trimming and J lost 2 bases, with 11 bases between them. The CDR3 extends over 14 amino acids. The CDR3 bases are TGCAGTGCTAGAGATGACCCGGGAACCTACGAGCAGTACTTC. Translating gives CSARDDPGTYEQYF.